This T cell receptor (beta chain) appears in the sequencing data of a study of blood T cell repertoires in COVID-19. About the study: COVID-19 samples collected from the United States, Italy and Spain covered acute and convalescent phases. T cells, B-cell-depleted T cells, or PBMCs provided the cDNA or gDNA that served as material.

V was clipped by 7 bases and J by 7 bases; unmatched bases: 7. The CDR3 is 13 amino acids. The germline gives CDR1 LNHDA, CDR2 SQIVND (reference sequence). In the authors' methods: Reference gene primer amplification gave estimated nucleated cell counts. Repertoires were generated with immunoSEQ multiplex PCR, while TCRdb's copy carries only in-frame clones and drops some. Clonal size and the V and J genes are those of that table, whereas D and trimming came from the DNA. The repertoire holds tens of thousands of clones, with over 70% as singletons. The V call is TRBV19, the J call TRBJ2-1; TRBD2 agrees at 7 bases. Specimen: peripheral blood. The source of this sequence is a human donor with active or convalescent COVID-19. The donor label of this sample is uncertain. CDR3: CASKLTGGNEQFF. CDR3 nucleotides: TGTGCCAGTAAGTTGACGGGAGGAAATGAGCAGTTCTTC.